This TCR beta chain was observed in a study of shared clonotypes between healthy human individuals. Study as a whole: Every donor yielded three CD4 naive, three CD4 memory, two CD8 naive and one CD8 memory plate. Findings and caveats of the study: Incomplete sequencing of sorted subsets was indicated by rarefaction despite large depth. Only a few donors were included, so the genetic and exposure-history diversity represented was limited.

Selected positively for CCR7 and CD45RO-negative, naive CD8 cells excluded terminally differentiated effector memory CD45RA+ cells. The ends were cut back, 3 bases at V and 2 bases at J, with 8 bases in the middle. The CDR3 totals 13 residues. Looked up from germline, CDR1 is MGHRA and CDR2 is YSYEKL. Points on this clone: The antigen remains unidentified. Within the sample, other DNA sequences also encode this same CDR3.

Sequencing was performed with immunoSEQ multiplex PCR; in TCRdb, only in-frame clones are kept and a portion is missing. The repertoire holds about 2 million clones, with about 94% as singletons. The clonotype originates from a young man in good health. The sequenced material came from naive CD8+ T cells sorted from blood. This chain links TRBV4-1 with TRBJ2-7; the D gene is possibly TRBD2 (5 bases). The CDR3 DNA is TGCGCCAGCAGCCAGTTGGGAGCCTACGAGCAGTACTTC. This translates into CASSQLGAYEQYF.